The rows below give T cell receptor beta chains drawn from one sample of a study of T cell responses to AZD1222 COVID-19 vaccine. Sequencing used immunoSEQ multiplex PCR; TCRdb keeps in-frame clones, though not all of them. The sample holds over 60,000 clones; more than 65% are singletons and the top ten take 23%. The starting material was peripheral blood, obtained on day 0 of MenACWY control vaccination. Receptors originate from an adult in good health. Each CDR3 is given with its conserved first and last residue. The D gene is left open where the match is weak. Clone size appears in some rows only: once, few, many, or a class for an expanded clone.

many,TRBV19,.,TRBJ1-2,CASMDRNYGYTF,TGTGCCAGTATGGACAGAAACTATGGCTACACCTTC
few,TRBV7-2,.,TRBJ2-1,CASSLVLANEQFF,TGTGCCAGCAGCTTAGTTTTAGCCAATGAGCAGTTCTTC
.,TRBV4-2,TRBD1,TRBJ1-2,CASSQSRGGQNYGYTF,TGTGCCAGCAGCCAATCTAGAGGGGGCCAAAACTATGGCTACACCTTC
.,TRBV3-1/TRBV3-2,.,TRBJ1-2,CASSSGVAGVGYGYTF,TGTGCCAGCAGCTCAGGGGTGGCAGGAGTTGGCTATGGCTACACCTTC
.,TRBV7-9,.,TRBJ1-3,CASSSGNTIYF,TGTGCCAGCAGCTCTGGAAACACCATATATTTT
few,TRBV7-9,.,TRBJ2-7,CASSTAGGQYF,TGTGCCAGCAGCACTGCAGGCGGGCAGTACTTC
.,TRBV7-8,.,TRBJ1-6,CASSLDRGGHSPLHF,TGTGCCAGCAGCTTAGACCGAGGAGGGCATTCACCCCTCCACTTT
.,TRBV4-1,TRBD1,TRBJ1-5,CASSQDLTGGSNQPQHF,TGCGCCAGCAGCCAAGATCTCACAGGGGGGAGCAATCAGCCCCAGCATTTT
.,TRBV3-1/TRBV3-2,.,TRBJ2-7,CASSQGDYEQYF,TGTGCCAGCAGCCAAGGGGACTACGAGCAGTACTTC
few,TRBV4-3,.,TRBJ1-1,CASSQDRGIRTEAFF,TGCGCCAGCAGCCAAGACCGTGGGATCCGCACTGAAGCTTTCTTT
.,TRBV2,TRBD2,TRBJ2-7,CASSKRLAGGGEQYF,TGTGCCAGCAGTAAAAGACTAGCGGGAGGTGGCGAGCAGTACTTC
once,TRBV7-2,.,TRBJ1-1,CASSFSRDGTEAFF,TGTGCCAGCAGCTTCTCCAGGGATGGCACTGAAGCTTTCTTT
.,TRBV7-2,TRBD2,TRBJ2-5,CASSSRGGRETQYF,TGTGCCAGCAGCTCCCGGGGGGGCCGTGAGACCCAGTACTTC
once,TRBV3-1/TRBV3-2,TRBD1,TRBJ1-2,CASSPGQGVSYGYTF,TGTGCCAGCAGCCCTGGACAGGGCGTCTCCTATGGCTACACCTTC
.,TRBV5-1,TRBD2,TRBJ2-5,CASKLAGGRGETQYF,TGCGCCAGCAAACTAGCGGGAGGGAGAGGAGAGACCCAGTACTTC
.,TRBV5-1,.,TRBJ2-2,CASSLDVAGQNTGELFF,TGCGCCAGCAGCTTGGATGTCGCAGGGCAGAACACCGGGGAGCTGTTTTTT
.,TRBV5-1,.,TRBJ2-1,CASSDIAANNNEQFF,TGCGCCAGCAGCGACATAGCGGCCAATAACAATGAGCAGTTCTTC
once,TRBV4-1,.,TRBJ1-5,CASSQDLNSNQPQHF,TGCGCCAGCAGCCAAGATCTGAACAGCAATCAGCCCCAGCATTTT
.,TRBV6-2/TRBV6-3,.,TRBJ1-6,CASSYGSPNSPLHF,TGTGCCAGCAGTTACGGCTCCCCTAATTCACCCCTCCACTTT
once,TRBV15,.,TRBJ1-5,CATSRDAYSNQPQHF,TGTGCCACCAGCCGCGACGCATACAGCAATCAGCCCCAGCATTTT
.,TRBV5-6,.,TRBJ1-2,CASSLEQRFNYGYTF,TGTGCCAGCAGCTTGGAACAGCGCTTTAACTATGGCTACACCTTC
once,TRBV3-1/TRBV3-2,TRBD1,TRBJ1-1,CASSLQGQGNTEAFF,TGTGCCAGCAGCCTGCAGGGACAGGGGAACACTGAAGCTTTCTTT
.,TRBV15,.,TRBJ1-5,CATSRDLSSNQPQHF,TGTGCCACCAGCAGAGATCTCAGTTCCAATCAGCCCCAGCATTTT
.,TRBV6-5,TRBD2,TRBJ2-7,CASSYPLGGRGEQYF,TGTGCCAGCAGTTACCCCCTTGGCGGGAGGGGCGAGCAGTACTTC
.,TRBV6-4,.,TRBJ1-3,CASSDPGQGNTIYF,TGTGCCAGCAGTGACCCGGGACAAGGAAACACCATATATTTT
.,TRBV6-1,.,TRBJ1-5,CASSETDDQPQHF,TGTGCCAGCAGTGAGACTGATGATCAGCCCCAGCATTTT
.,TRBV6-2/TRBV6-3,TRBD1,TRBJ2-1,CASSYSGQGNEQFF,TGTGCCAGCAGTTACTCGGGACAGGGCAATGAGCAGTTCTTC
few,TRBV30,.,TRBJ1-1,CAWSVPGNTEAFF,TGTGCCTGGAGTGTACCTGGGAACACTGAAGCTTTCTTT
.,TRBV10-3,.,TRBJ2-7,CAISDGQGPSYEQYF,TGTGCCATCAGTGACGGGCAGGGTCCCTCCTACGAGCAGTACTTC
few,TRBV30,.,TRBJ1-6,CSNYGGLNSPLHF,TGTTCAAATTATGGAGGTTTAAACTCACCCCTCCACTTT
once,TRBV5-1,.,TRBJ2-2,CASSFEGRTSGELFF,TGCGCCAGCAGCTTCGAAGGGCGGACCTCCGGGGAGCTGTTTTTT
.,TRBV5-6,.,TRBJ1-2,CASSLTANYGYTF,TGTGCCAGCAGCCTGACAGCCAACTATGGCTACACCTTC
once,TRBV4-1,.,TRBJ1-1,CASSLRGGNTEAFF,TGCGCCAGCAGCCTTAGGGGAGGGAACACTGAAGCTTTCTTT
once,TRBV15,.,TRBJ1-1,CATSRDQSGLEAFF,TGTGCCACCAGCAGAGACCAATCTGGGTTAGAGGCTTTCTTT
.,TRBV5-6,.,TRBJ2-2,CASSQTGTGELFF,TGTGCCAGCAGCCAGACCGGTACCGGGGAGCTGTTTTTT
many,TRBV21-1,.,TRBJ1-1,CASSNTHSVEAFF,TGTGCCAGCAGCAACACTCATTCGGTTGAAGCTTTCTTT
.,TRBV19,.,TRBJ1-2,CASRWTDASNYGYTF,TGTGCCAGTAGGTGGACAGACGCCTCTAACTATGGCTACACCTTC
few,TRBV19,.,TRBJ1-1,CASSISKNTEAFF,TGTGCCAGTAGTATATCCAAGAACACTGAAGCTTTCTTT
once,TRBV29-1,.,TRBJ1-1,CSAMLALNTEAFF,TGCAGCGCTATGCTGGCGTTGAACACTGAAGCTTTCTTT
few,TRBV24-1,.,TRBJ2-2,CATSDSMGEVDTGELFF,TGTGCCACCAGTGATTCCATGGGGGAGGTCGACACCGGGGAGCTGTTTTTT
few,TRBV15,TRBD1,TRBJ2-2,CATKQGPSGTGELFF,TGTGCCACTAAACAGGGGCCCTCGGGCACCGGGGAGCTGTTTTTT
.,TRBV2,TRBD1,TRBJ1-3,CASSERDSFFSGNTIYF,TGTGCCAGCAGTGAAAGGGACAGCTTTTTCTCTGGAAACACCATATATTTT
.,TRBV5-6,.,TRBJ1-1,CASSLVRMNTEAFF,TGTGCCAGCAGCTTGGTCCGAATGAACACTGAAGCTTTCTTT
.,TRBV27,.,TRBJ2-5,CASSSRLQETQYF,TGTGCCAGCAGTTCCCGGCTACAAGAGACCCAGTACTTC
.,TRBV27,.,TRBJ1-1,CASSLWGGGEAFF,TGTGCCAGCAGTTTATGGGGCGGGGGAGAGGCTTTCTTT